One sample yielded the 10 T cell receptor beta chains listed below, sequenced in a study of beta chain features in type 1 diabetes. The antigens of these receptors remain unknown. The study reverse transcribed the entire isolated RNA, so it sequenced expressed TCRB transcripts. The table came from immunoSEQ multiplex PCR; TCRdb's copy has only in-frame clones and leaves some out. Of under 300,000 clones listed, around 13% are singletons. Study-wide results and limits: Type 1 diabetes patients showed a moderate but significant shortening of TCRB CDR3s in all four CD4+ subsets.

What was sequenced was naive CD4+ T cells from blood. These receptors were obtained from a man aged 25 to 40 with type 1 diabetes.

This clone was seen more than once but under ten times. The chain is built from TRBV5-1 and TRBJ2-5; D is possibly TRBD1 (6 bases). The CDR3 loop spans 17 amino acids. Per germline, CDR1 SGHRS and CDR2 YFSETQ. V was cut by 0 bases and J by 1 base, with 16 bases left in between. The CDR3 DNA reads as TGCGCCAGCAGCTTGGATGGGCTCAGGGGCCCCCAAGAGACCCAGTACTTC. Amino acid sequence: CASSLDGLRGPQETQYF.

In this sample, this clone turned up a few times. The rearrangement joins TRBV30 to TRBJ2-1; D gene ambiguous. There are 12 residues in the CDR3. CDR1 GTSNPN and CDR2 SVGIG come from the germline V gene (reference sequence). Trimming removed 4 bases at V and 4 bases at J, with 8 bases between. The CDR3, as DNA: TGTGCCTGGACTACCTATTACAATGAGCAGTTCTTC. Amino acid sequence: CAWTTYYNEQFF.

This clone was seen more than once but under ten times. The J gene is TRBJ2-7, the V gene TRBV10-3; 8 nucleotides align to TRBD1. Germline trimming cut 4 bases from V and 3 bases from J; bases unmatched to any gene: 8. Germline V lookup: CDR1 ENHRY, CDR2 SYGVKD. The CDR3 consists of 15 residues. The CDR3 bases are TGTGCCATCAGTGCAGAGAACAGGGGGTACTACGAGCAGTACTTC. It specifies CAISAENRGYYEQYF.

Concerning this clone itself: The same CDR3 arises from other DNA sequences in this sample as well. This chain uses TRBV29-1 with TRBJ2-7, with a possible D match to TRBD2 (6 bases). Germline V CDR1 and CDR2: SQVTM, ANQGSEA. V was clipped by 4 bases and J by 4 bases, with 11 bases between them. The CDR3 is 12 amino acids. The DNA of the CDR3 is TGCAGCGTTGGGGCCGGGGGATACGAGCAGTACTTC. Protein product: CSVGAGGYEQYF.

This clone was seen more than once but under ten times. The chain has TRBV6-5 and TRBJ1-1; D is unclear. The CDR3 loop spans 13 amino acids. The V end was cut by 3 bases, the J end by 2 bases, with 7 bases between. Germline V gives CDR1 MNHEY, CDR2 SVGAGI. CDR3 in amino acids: CASSYQTNTEAFF. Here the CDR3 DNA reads TGTGCCAGCAGTTATCAGACAAACACTGAAGCTTTCTTT.

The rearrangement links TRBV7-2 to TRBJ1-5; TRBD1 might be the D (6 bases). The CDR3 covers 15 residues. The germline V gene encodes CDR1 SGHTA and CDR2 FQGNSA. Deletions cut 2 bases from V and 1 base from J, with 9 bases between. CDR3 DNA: TGTGCCAGCAGCTTAACAGGGCAGAGCAATCAGCCCCAGCATTTT. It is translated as CASSLTGQSNQPQHF.

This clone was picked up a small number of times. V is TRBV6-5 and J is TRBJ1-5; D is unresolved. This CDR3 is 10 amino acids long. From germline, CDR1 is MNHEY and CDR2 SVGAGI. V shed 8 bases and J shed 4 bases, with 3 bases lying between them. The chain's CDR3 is CASYNQPQHF. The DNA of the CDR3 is TGTGCCAGCTATAATCAGCCCCAGCATTTT.

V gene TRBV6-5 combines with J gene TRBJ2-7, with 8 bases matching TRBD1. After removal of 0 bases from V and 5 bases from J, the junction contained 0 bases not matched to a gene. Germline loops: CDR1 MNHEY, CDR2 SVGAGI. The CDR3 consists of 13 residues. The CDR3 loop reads CASSYSRGHEQYF. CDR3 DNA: TGTGCCAGCAGTTACTCCAGGGGGCACGAGCAGTACTTC.

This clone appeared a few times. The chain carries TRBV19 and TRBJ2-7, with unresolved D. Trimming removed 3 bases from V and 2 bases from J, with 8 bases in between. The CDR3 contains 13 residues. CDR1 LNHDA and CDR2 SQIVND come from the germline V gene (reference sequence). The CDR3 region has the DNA TGTGCCAGTAGTATTGGGCAGGCCTACGAGCAGTACTTC. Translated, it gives CASSIGQAYEQYF.

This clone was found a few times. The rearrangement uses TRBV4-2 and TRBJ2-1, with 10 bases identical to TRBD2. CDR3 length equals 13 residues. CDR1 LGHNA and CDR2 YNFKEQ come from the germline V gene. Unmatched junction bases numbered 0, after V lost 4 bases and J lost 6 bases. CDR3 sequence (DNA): TGTGCCAGCAGCCCTAGCGGGAGCAATGAGCAGTTCTTC. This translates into CASSPSGSNEQFF.